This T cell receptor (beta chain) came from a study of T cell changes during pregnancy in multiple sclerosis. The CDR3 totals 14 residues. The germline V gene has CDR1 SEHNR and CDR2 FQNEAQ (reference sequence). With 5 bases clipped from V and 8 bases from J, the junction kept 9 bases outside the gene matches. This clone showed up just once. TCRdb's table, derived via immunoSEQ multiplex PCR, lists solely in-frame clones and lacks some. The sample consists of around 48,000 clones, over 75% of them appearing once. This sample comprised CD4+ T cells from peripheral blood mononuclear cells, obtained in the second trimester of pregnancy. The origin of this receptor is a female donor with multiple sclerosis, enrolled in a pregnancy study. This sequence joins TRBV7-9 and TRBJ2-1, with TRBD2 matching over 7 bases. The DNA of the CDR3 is TGTGCCAGCAGCCCCTGGACTAGTGAGTATGAGCAGTTCTTC. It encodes CASSPWTSEYEQFF. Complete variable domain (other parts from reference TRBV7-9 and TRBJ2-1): DTGVSQNPRHKITKRGQNVTFRCDPISEHNRLYWYRQTLGQGPEFLTYFQNEAQLEKSRLLSDRFSAERPKGSFSTLEIQRTEQGDSAMYLCASSPWTSEYEQFFGPGTRLTVL.